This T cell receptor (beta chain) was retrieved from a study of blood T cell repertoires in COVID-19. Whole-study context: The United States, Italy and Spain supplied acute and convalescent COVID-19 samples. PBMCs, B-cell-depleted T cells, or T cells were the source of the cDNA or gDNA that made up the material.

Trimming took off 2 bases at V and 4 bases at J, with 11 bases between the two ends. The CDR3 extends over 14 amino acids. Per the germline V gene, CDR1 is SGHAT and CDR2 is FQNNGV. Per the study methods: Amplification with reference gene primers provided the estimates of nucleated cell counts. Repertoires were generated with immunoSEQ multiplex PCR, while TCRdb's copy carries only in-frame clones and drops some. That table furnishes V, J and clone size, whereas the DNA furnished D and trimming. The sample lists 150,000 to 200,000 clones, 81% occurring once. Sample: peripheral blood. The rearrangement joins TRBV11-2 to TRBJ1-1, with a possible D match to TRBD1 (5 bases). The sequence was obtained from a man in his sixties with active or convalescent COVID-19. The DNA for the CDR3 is TGTGCCAGCAGCTTATCCCCCCAGGGCACTGAAGCTTTCTTT. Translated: CASSLSPQGTEAFF.